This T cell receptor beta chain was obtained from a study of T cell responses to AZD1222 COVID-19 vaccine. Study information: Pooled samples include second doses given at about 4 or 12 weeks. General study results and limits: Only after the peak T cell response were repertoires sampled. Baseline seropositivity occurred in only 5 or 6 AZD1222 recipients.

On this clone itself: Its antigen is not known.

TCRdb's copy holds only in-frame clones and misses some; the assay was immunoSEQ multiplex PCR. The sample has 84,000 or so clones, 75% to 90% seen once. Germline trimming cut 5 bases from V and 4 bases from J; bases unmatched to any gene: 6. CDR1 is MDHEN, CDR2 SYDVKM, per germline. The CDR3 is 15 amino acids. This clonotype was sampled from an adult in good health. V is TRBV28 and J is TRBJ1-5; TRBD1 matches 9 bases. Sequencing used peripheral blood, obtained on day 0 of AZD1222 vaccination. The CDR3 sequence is CASSMGQGSNQPQHF. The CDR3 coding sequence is TGTGCCAGCAGTATGGGACAGGGCTCAAATCAGCCCCAGCATTTT.